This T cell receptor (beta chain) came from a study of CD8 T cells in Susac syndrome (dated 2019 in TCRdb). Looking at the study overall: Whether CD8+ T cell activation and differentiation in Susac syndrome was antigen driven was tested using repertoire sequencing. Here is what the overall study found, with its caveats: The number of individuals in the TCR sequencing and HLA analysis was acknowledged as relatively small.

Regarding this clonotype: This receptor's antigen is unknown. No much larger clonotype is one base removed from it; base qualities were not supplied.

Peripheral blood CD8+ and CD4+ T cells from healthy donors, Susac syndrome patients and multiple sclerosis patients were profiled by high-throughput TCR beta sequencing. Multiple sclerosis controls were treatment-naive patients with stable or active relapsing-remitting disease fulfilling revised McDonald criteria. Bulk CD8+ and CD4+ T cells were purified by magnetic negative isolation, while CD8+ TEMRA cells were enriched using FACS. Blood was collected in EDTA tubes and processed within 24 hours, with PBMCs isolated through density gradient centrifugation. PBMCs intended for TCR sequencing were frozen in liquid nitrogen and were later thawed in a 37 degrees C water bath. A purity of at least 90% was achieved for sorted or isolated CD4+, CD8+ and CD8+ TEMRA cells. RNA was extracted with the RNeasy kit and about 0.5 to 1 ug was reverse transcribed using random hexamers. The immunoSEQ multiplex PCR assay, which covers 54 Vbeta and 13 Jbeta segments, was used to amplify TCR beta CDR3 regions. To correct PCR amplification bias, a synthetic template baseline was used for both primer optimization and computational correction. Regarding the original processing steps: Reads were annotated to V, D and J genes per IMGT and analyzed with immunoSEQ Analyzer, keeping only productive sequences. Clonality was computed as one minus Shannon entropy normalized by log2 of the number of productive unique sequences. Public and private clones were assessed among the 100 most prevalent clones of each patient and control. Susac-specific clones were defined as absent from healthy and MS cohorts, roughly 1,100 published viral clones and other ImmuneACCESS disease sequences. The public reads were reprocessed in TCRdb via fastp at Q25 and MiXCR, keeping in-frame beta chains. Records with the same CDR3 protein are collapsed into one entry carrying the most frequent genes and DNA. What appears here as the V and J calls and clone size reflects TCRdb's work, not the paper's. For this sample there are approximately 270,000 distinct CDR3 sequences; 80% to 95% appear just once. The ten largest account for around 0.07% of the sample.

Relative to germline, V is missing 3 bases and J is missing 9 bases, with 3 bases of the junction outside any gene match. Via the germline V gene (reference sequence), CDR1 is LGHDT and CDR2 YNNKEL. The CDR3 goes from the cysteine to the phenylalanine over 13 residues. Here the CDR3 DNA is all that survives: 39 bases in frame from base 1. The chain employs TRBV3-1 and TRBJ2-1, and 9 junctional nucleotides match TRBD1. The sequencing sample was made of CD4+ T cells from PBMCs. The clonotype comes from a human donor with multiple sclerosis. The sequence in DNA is TGTGCCAGCAGCCAGGGGACAGGGATTGAGCAGTTCTTC. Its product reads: CASSQGTGIEQFF.